This entry features one TCR beta chain sequence. Its antigen has not been determined. One base away there is no much larger clone; base qualities are not given. The cohort consisted of approximately 670 healthy bone marrow donors. At the time of sampling, all cohort members were nominally healthy, though unrecorded immune exposures were likely present. The donor was CMV seropositive and was included in the group of almost 300 seropositive cohort members. Every donor gave a peripheral blood sample, and the peripheral blood mononuclear cells from that sample were used for TCR beta sequencing. The Qiagen DNeasy Blood Extraction Kit was used to extract genomic DNA from the blood cell samples. This record comes from a study of cytomegalovirus exposure and HLA in healthy donors (dated by TCRdb to between 2016 and 2019). For context, the study as a whole: An earlier analysis of approximately 640 of the donors reported approximately 300 Gb of sequence data and roughly 110 million unique TCR beta sequences from about 179 million T cells. An early release that covered fewer than 800 HLA-typed donors contained approximately 300 gigabases of sequencing data and roughly 84 million unique TCR sequences. Of the roughly 430 genotyped donors, approximately 83% fell in the genetic ancestry cluster associated with self-reported Caucasian donors. The study aimed to test whether signatures of past pathogen exposure could be identified by cataloging public T cell receptors. The T cell repertoires of 700 or so subjects were profiled by immunosequencing and related to cytomegalovirus serostatus. A separate validation cohort of 100 to 150 different subjects was used in addition to the approximately 700-subject first cohort. The study combined high-throughput TCR immunosequencing, statistical association of individual TCRs with disease status, and machine learning to predict cytomegalovirus infection status. In a later analysis, previously published TCR beta repertoires from several hundred donors were re-analyzed and high-resolution HLA genotyping was added so that TCR occurrence patterns could be studied. Rather than using new phenotypic data, the later analysis identified candidate immune exposures from TCR beta sequences and from how often those sequences occurred across donors. In an earlier analysis of a few hundred of the donors, high-throughput TCR beta sequencing was used to judge whether each TCR beta V gene segment behaved as functional or pseudogenic. Donor age, sex, ethnicity and CMV serostatus were compiled alongside the repertoire data. Genome-wide SNP genotypes for about three fifths of the roughly 670 donors were used in a later genetic analysis, which treated that subset as a discovery cohort. All discovery cohort repertoires had been generated using a single sequencing platform. Class I and class II HLA loci were covered by the typing at four-digit resolution. Typing coverage differed by locus: A, B, C, DRB1 and DQB1 were typed in about 620-630 donors, DQA1 in about 510, DPA1 in around 580, and DPB1 in 450 to 490. Because of strong linkage in the cohort, five DR-DQ haplotypes were treated as single units for association and clustering. Among about 370 genotyped donors of the cohort, an average of around 250,000 unique TCR beta nucleotide sequences was sequenced per donor, of which about 18% were non-productive.

General findings and caveats noted by the study authors: Compared with equally common non-associated chains, HLA-associated TCR beta chains in a later analysis were more clonally expanded and had lower generation probabilities. A further reported finding was that TCR beta sequences accurately predicted the HLA-A and HLA-B alleles for most subjects in the first cohort. In a later analysis, the rate of TCR association differed among HLA loci, with DRB1 alleles having the most associated TCRs and HLA-C alleles having the fewest. When HLA alleles, especially DR and DQ, strongly co-occurred, TCR associations were difficult to assign to individual alleles. V-gene and J-gene trimming of TCR beta chains was associated with a missense DCLRE1C variant in a later genetic analysis, and the association was replicated in an independent cohort. At a false discovery rate of 0.05, a later analysis linked 15,000 to 20,000 TCR beta sequences to specific HLA alleles. Broadly in line with IMGT annotations, most TCR beta V segments showed up in productive rearrangements about 90% or about 30% of the time in an earlier analysis of 587 of the donors. A later analysis found that most CMV-associated TCR beta chains appeared HLA-restricted, with HLA associations seemingly driven largely by CMV exposure. Because HLA typing was unavailable for some donors at each locus, only the typed subset was used in association tests. For the cohort, immune exposure information was limited to CMV serostatus. The authors suggested that the approach could potentially be extended to other disease states and immunological phenotypes. The classifier was reported to diagnose cytomegalovirus status with high specificity and sensitivity in both the original cohort and the validation cohort. A later genetic analysis reported fewer N-insertions in productive TCRs among donors in an Asian-associated ancestry cluster than the roughly 620-donor mean. Some IMGT-functional V segments, including TRBV6-2 and TRBV6-3, could not be told apart with the 87-base-pair reads, so those segments were excluded. Linkage disequilibrium might explain the correlated functional status among segregating V segments, but an unknown experimental factor could not be excluded. The presence/absence analyses assumed that sequencing depth was roughly uniform across donors, and that assumption may not be true. Only TCR beta chains were sequenced in this cohort, and the absence of alpha or paired-chain data limited detectable features. Because counts were too low, fewer than 20 rarely observed V segments, including chromosome 9 orphons, were excluded from the earlier analysis of some 590 of the donors. Most TCR sequences were seen in very few donors, while some public TCRs were found in many individuals. The study listed 150 to 200 TCR beta chains as associated with cytomegalovirus. In vitro tests confirmed that a few of the cytomegalovirus-associated TCR beta chains recognize cytomegalovirus antigens. A group of highly shared sequence variants was considered likely to be a technical artifact of the sequencing pipeline. In a later analysis, several top co-occurrence clusters were reported to appear linked to parvovirus B19, influenza, CMV and Epstein-Barr virus.

CDR1 and CDR2, per the germline V gene, are SGHRS and YFSETQ. The CDR3, from cysteine to phenylalanine, totals 15 residues. This entry keeps only the CDR3 DNA: 45 bases, framed from base 1. Trimming removed 4 bases from V and 2 bases from J, leaving 10 bases between the germline ends. Libraries were constructed by the immunoSEQ multiplex PCR assay. A mixture of 60 forward primers for TCR Vbeta segments and 13 reverse primers for TCR Jbeta segments was used in the multiplex PCR. Amplification of the CDR3 region of rearranged TCR beta genes was performed with a multiplex PCR assay on genomic DNA. On the Illumina HiSeq System, the amplified TCR beta libraries were sequenced as 87-base-pair reads. The paper's data handling went like this. A later analysis tallied around 87 million unique TCR beta chains across the 600 to 700 repertoires, and some 10 million of those chains were shared by two or more donors. Raw reads were error-corrected and collapsed into unique sequences by a nearest-neighbor algorithm in which closely related sequences were merged to remove PCR and sequencing errors. To assign V, D and J gene segments, CDR3 sequences were aligned to IMGT reference sequences. For a sequence to be retained, a match of at least six nucleotides to both a V gene segment and a J gene segment was required. A rearrangement was called productive if the CDR3 had no stop codons and remained in frame with V and J, and every other rearrangement was called non-productive. Following IMGT convention, CDR3 was defined as the stretch from the second conserved V-encoded cysteine to the conserved J-encoded phenylalanine. In an earlier analysis of around 570 of the donors, sequences lacking an unambiguous match to a single V gene segment were excluded. An earlier analysis of about 600 of the donors called V segments functional above 56.7% productive rearrangements and segregating when the between-donor standard deviation exceeded 5%. A statistical classification framework was built for diagnosing cytomegalovirus status from the catalog of TCR beta chain sequences. A later analysis assigned V and J genes by comparing TCR nucleotide sequences with IMGT/GENE-DB human TR gene sequences. Using the TCRdist pipeline, a later analysis assigned CDR3 sequences along with most-parsimonious VDJ recombination scenarios. In a later analysis, each TCR beta chain was defined by its CDR3 amino acid sequence together with its V-gene family, and reads without a unique V-gene family were excluded. A later analysis removed 592 highly shared, low-generation-probability nucleotide sequences to deal with suspected cross-contamination and a sequencing artifact. In a later analysis, a clonal expansion index for each public chain was calculated from normalized within-repertoire ranks of inferred template counts. In a later analysis, generation probabilities were computed using a VDJ recombination model fitted to out-of-frame rearrangements, and the results were checked against IGoR. In a later analysis, TCR-TCR, TCR-HLA and TCR-CMV co-occurrence was scored with hypergeometric tests, and a repertoire-size bias correction was applied to TCR pairs. A later analysis estimated false discovery rates by permuting HLA or CMV assignments 20 times. A later analysis grouped co-occurring TCRs with DBSCAN, adding TCRdist sequence similarity when clustering within HLA-allele-positive subsets. Repertoires with fewer than 30,000 or more than 120,000 public chains, plus five repertoires with anomalous nucleotide sharing, were excluded from co-occurrence clustering. Held by TCRdb, this immuneACCESS table contains in-frame sequences only and omits some clones. Under half of the omission traces to an unresolved V gene where checked; the cause of the rest is unknown. The V and J calls and clone size were taken over from that table, and D and trimming were inferred from the DNA. This sample holds about 170,000 clones; roughly 87% were observed only once. The top ten clonotypes cover more than 1.3% of the sample.

This receptor was taken from a girl between 5 and 17 years old in good health and CMV-seropositive. This receptor chain uses TRBV5-1 and TRBJ2-6, with TRBD1 tentatively as D gene (5 bases match). Input material: PBMCs. At the DNA level, the sequence is TGCGCCAGCAGCGCTACAGGAGCTGGGGCCAACGTCCTGACTTTC. This yields the protein CASSATGAGANVLTF.